The clone carrying this T cell receptor beta chain was detected once. The CDR3 contains 15 residues. Germline V CDR1 and CDR2: SGHRS, YFSETQ. With 3 bases removed from V and 0 bases from J, the gap between germline ends came to 9 bases. The data were obtained in a study of cytomegalovirus exposure and HLA in healthy donors. Generated by immunoSEQ multiplex PCR, the TCRdb table keeps only in-frame clones and is missing some. The sample has 300,000 or so clones, roughly 87% seen once. Input material: PBMCs. This TCR was recovered from a man in his thirties or forties in good health and CMV-seronegative. V gene TRBV5-1 combines with J gene TRBJ2-2; D is perhaps TRBD1 (5 bases). CDR3 residues: CASSWTSSNTGELFF. CDR3 nucleotides: TGCGCCAGCAGCTGGACAAGCTCGAACACCGGGGAGCTGTTTTTT.